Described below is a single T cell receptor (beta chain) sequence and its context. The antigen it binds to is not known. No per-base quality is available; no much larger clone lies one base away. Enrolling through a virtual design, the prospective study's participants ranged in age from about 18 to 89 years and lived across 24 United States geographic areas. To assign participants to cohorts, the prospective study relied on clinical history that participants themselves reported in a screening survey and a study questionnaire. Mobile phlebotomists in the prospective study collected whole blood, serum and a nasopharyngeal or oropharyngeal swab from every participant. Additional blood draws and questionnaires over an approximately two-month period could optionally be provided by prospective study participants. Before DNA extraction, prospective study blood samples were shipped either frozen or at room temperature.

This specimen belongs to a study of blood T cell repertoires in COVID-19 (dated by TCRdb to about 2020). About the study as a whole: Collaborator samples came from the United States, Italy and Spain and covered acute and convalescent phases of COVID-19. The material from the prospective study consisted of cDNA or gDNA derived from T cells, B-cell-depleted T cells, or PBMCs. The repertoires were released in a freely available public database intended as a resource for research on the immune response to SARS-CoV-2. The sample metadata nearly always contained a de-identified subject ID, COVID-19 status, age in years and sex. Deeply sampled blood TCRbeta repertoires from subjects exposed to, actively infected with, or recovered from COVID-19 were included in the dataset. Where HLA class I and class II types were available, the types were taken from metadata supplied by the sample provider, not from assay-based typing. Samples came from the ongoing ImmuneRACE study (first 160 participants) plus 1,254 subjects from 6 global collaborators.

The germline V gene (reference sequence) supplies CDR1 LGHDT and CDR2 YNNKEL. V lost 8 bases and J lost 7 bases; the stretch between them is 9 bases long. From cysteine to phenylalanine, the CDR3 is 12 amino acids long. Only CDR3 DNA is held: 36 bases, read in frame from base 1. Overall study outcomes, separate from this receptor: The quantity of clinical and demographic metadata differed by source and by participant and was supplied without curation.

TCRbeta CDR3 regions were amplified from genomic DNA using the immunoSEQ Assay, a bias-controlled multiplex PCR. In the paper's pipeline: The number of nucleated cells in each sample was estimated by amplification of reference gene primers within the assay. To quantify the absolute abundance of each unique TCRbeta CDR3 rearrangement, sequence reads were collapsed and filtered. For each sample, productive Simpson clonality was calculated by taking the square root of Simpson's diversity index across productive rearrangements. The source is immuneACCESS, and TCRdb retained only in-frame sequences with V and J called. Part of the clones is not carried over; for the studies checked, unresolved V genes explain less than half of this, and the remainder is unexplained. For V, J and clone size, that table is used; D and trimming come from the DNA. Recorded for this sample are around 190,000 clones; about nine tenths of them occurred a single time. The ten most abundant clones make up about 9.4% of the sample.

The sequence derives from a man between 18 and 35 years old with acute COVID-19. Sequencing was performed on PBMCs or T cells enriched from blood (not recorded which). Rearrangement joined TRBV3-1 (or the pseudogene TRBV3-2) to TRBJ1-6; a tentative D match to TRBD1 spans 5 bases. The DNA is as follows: TGTGCCAGCGAGGCAGGGAATTCACCCCTCCACTTT. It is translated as CASEAGNSPLHF.